This T cell receptor beta chain was observed in a study of OX40 agonist ivuxolimab in advanced cancers. Whole-study context: Partial responses were achieved by three patients: one hepatocellular carcinoma, two cutaneous melanoma. Study-wide findings and caveats: The study found that CD8+ T cells averaged more expanded clones than CD4+.

The CDR3 has 15 residues. Germline V gives CDR1 SGHRS, CDR2 YFSETQ. The junction had 6 bases not matched to a gene; V was cut back by 0 bases and J by 5 bases. This clone has just one count. The antigen is not known. Measured with immunoSEQ multiplex PCR; TCRdb has only the in-frame clones, and not every one. The top ten hold 0.7% to 0.95% of the sample, which has tens of thousands of clones, approximately 91% seen once. Blood draws occurred at baseline, cycle 4 day 1, and cycle 7 day 1. The material sequenced was CD4+ or CD8+ T cells sorted from blood, taken in a trial of the OX40 agonist ivuxolimab. The TCR comes from an adult with an advanced solid tumor such as melanoma, head and neck, liver or kidney cancer. This rearrangement joins TRBV5-1 to TRBJ2-3; 7 bases agree with TRBD2. The CDR3 sequence is CASSLGAGAIDTQYF. CDR3 nucleotides: TGCGCCAGCAGCTTGGGGGCGGGAGCTATAGATACGCAGTATTTT.